Listed here are 24 T cell receptor beta chains from one sample, sequenced in a study of vaccination and CD4 T cells after COVID-19. The study sequenced cultured CD4+ T cell DNA using the Oncomine TCR Beta short-read assay. In TCRdb, the PCR reads were re-called with MiXCR into one record per CDR3 protein. The table lists thousands of distinct CDR3 sequences, roughly two fifths of them singletons. These receptors have no identified antigens. Specified treatment: approximately nine-day PBMC culture with coronavirus spike peptide pools or control peptides (ViraFEST assay). Sequenced: CD4+ T cells from blood, cultured in vitro. Receptors originate from a human donor who had recovered from COVID-19.

This clonotype is termed medium-sized (0.01 to 0.1%). The chain is built from TRBV20-1 and TRBJ1-4, with a tentative D call TRBD1 (6 bases). This CDR3 comprises 10 residues. Trimming cost V 5 bases and J 8 bases, with 6 bases left between them. Germline lookup yields CDR1 DFQATT and CDR2 SNEGSKA (reference sequence). CDR3 sequence (DNA): TGCAGTGCTGGACAGGAAAAACTGTTTTTT. Translated, it gives CSAGQEKLFF.

This clonotype turned up a few times. The V call is TRBV7-9, the J call TRBJ1-2; 7 positions match TRBD1. V lost 2 bases and J lost 6; bases outside the gene matches: 3. The CDR3 is 13 amino acids. Germline V lookup: CDR1 SEHNR, CDR2 FQNEAQ (reference sequence). CDR3 protein: CASSLTGDHGYTF. CDR3 coding DNA: TGTGCCAGCAGCTTAACAGGGGACCATGGCTACACCTTC. The whole variable domain, remainder taken from reference TRBV7-9 and TRBJ1-2, is DTGVSQNPRHKITKRGQNVTFRCDPISEHNRLYWYRQTLGQGPEFLTYFQNEAQLEKSRLLSDRFSAERPKGSFSTLEIQRTEQGDSAMYLCASSLTGDHGYTFGSGTRLTVV.

The V gene is TRBV2, the J gene TRBJ1-5; 11 bases are shared with TRBD1. The CDR3 extends over 15 amino acids. Looked up from germline, CDR1 is SNHLY and CDR2 is FYNNEI. The J segment lost 4 bases and the V segment lost 7 bases, leaving 6 bases of the junction unmatched. CDR3 coding DNA: TGTGCCAGCACCCTCGGGACAGGGGGAAATCAGCCCCAGCATTTT. It specifies CASTLGTGGNQPQHF. Full variable domain (remainder filled in from reference TRBV2 and TRBJ1-5): EPEVTQTPSHQVTQMGQEVILRCVPISNHLYFYWYRQILGQKVEFLVSFYNNEISEKSEIFDDQFSVERPDGSNFTLKIRSTKLEDSAMYFCASTLGTGGNQPQHFGDGTRLSIL.

By its share, this clonotype is medium-sized (0.01 to 0.1%). The chain links TRBV27 to TRBJ1-2; D uncertain. CDR1 and CDR2 (germline): MNHEY, SMNVEV (reference sequence). With 3 bases removed from V and 2 bases from J, the gap between germline ends came to 7 bases. The CDR3 is made up of 13 amino acids. In DNA, the CDR3 is TGTGCCAGCAGTTTCGGGCCAAACTATGGCTACACCTTC. It yields the protein CASSFGPNYGYTF.

This clonotype was seen only a few times. The rearrangement joins TRBV2 to TRBJ1-3; D remains ambiguous. CDR3 length: 13 amino acids. Trimming took off 7 bases at V and 0 bases at J, with 7 bases between the two ends. CDR1 SNHLY and CDR2 FYNNEI come from the germline V gene. The chain's CDR3 is CASISPSGNTIYF. Written as DNA, the CDR3 is TGTGCCAGCATTTCGCCCTCTGGAAACACCATATATTTT.

This rearrangement joins TRBV5-6 to TRBJ1-1; 9 bases are a match to TRBD1. The trim removed 0 bases at V and 7 bases at J, leaving 13 bases unmatched. From germline, CDR1 is SGHDT and CDR2 YYEEEE. The CDR3 is made up of 17 amino acids. The CDR3 DNA is TGTGCCAGCAGCTTGGCCACAGGGGGCGAACGAACCGGTGAAGCTTTCTTT. This translates into CASSLATGGERTGEAFF. Looking up the rest from reference TRBV5-6 and TRBJ1-1 gives the full variable domain: DAGVTQSPTHLIKTRGQQVTLRCSPKSGHDTVSWYQQALGQGPQFIFQYYEEEERQRGNFPDRFSGHQFPNYSSELNVNALLLGDSALYLCASSLATGGERTGEAFFGQGTRLTVV.

The V call is TRBV7-3, the J call TRBJ2-5, with 9 bases lining up with TRBD1. Looked up from germline, CDR1 is SGHTA and CDR2 is FQGTGA. The CDR3 covers 15 residues. With V trimmed by 2 bases and J by 4 bases, 5 bases remained unmatched. The CDR3 protein is CASSLGDREAETQYF. In DNA, the CDR3 is TGTGCCAGCAGCTTAGGGGACAGGGAAGCAGAGACCCAGTACTTC.

This sequence joins TRBV12-3 or TRBV12-4 and TRBJ1-6, with D unresolved. The CDR3 extends over 14 amino acids. The germline V and J ends were trimmed by 3 bases and 6 bases, with 9 bases remaining between them. Here the CDR3 reads CASSLFSANSPLHF. The CDR3 coding sequence is TGTGCCAGCAGTTTGTTCTCGGCTAATTCACCCCTCCACTTT.

This clonotype has only a few counts. The genes are TRBV12-3 or TRBV12-4 and TRBJ1-2; the match to TRBD1 covers 7 bases. The CDR3 extends over 14 amino acids. Unmatched junction bases numbered 8, after V lost 6 bases and J lost 4 bases. The CDR3 reads CASRQTGLGYGYTF. CDR3 in DNA: TGTGCCAGCAGGCAGACAGGGTTGGGCTATGGCTACACCTTC.

This clonotype is medium-sized in the sample. The J gene is TRBJ1-1, the V gene TRBV30; D is perhaps TRBD1 (6 bases). Germline-derived CDR1 and CDR2 are GTSNPN and SVGIG (reference sequence). CDR3 length: 12 residues. V lost 2 bases to trimming and J lost 5 bases, with 9 bases between them. This CDR3 is CAWSQGWTEAFF. CDR3 DNA: TGTGCCTGGAGTCAGGGGTGGACTGAAGCTTTCTTT.

The chain is built from TRBV3-1 and TRBJ1-6; D perhaps matches TRBD1 (6 bases). The CDR3 is made up of 13 amino acids. Trimming took off 4 bases at V and 9 bases at J, with 10 bases between the two ends. Germline values: CDR1 LGHDT, CDR2 YNNKEL (reference sequence). The CDR3 is CASSPDRISPLHF. CDR3 nucleotides: TGTGCCAGCAGCCCGGACAGAATTTCACCCCTCCACTTT. The full variable domain, rest sourced from reference TRBV3-1 and TRBJ1-6, is DTAVSQTPKYLVTQMGNDKSIKCEQNLGHDTMYWYKQDSKKFLKIMFSYNNKELIINETVPNRFSPKSPDKAHLNLHINSLELGDSAVYFCASSPDRISPLHFGNGTRLTVT.

The chain combines TRBV7-6 with TRBJ1-1; D is unclear. CDR3 size: 13 residues. Germline CDR1 and CDR2: SGHVS and FNYEAQ. V was pared by 8 bases and J by 4 bases, with 14 bases between. CDR3 protein: CASRGNSGTEAFF. The CDR3 nucleotides read TGTGCCAGCCGTGGGAATTCAGGCACTGAAGCTTTCTTT.

By its share, this clonotype is medium-sized. The chain links TRBV20-1 to TRBJ1-2; possibly TRBD1 for D (6 bases). The CDR3 length is 14 residues. Deletions cut 1 base from V and 13 bases from J, with 22 bases between. Germline assignment: CDR1 DFQATT and CDR2 SNEGSKA (reference sequence). The CDR3 sequence is CSARGGPSSMASTF. In DNA form, the CDR3 reads TGCAGTGCTAGAGGGGGGCCCTCCTCTATGGCTAGCACCTTC.

The chain has TRBV6-1 and TRBJ2-6; unclear D gene. The ends were cut back, 6 bases at V and 1 base at J, with 1 base in the middle. CDR1 is MNHNS and CDR2 is SASEGT in the germline V gene. The CDR3 totals 12 residues. The CDR3 region is CASRSGANVLTF. CDR3 in DNA: TGTGCCAGCAGATCTGGGGCCAACGTCCTGACTTTC.

This clonotype is classed as large. The V call is TRBV5-1, the J call TRBJ1-1; 7 bases line up with TRBD1. Germline V lookup: CDR1 SGHRS, CDR2 YFSETQ. With 5 bases clipped from V and 5 bases from J, the junction kept 6 bases outside the gene matches. The CDR3 contains 13 residues. The DNA of the CDR3 is TGCGCCAGCAGTTACAGGGGTGGGACTGAAGCTTTCTTT. Its translation: CASSYRGGTEAFF.

This clonotype was seen a handful of times. The chain combines TRBV6-1 with TRBJ2-7; 7 nucleotides match TRBD1. Per germline, CDR1 MNHNS and CDR2 SASEGT. V trimming: 8 bases; J trimming: 0 bases; junction bases outside the gene matches: 13. This CDR3 comprises 16 residues. The CDR3 spells CASGPNRGVSSYEQYF. The CDR3 nucleotides read TGTGCCAGCGGCCCTAACAGGGGCGTTAGCTCCTACGAGCAGTACTTC.

This clonotype has just a few counts. This rearrangement joins TRBV2 to TRBJ1-3; 7 bases map to TRBD1. The V gene end was trimmed by 8 bases and the J gene end by 3 bases; junction bases not matched to a gene: 1. Germline V gene sequence: CDR1 SNHLY, CDR2 FYNNEI. This CDR3 contains 12 residues. The CDR3 DNA follows: TGTGCCAGCGGACAGGTTGGAAACACCATATATTTT. It yields the protein CASGQVGNTIYF.

The J gene is TRBJ2-3, the V gene TRBV20-1; either TRBD1 or TRBD2 may fit D (7 bases each). V lost 3 bases to trimming and J lost 5 bases, with 24 bases between them. Germline loops: CDR1 DFQATT, CDR2 SNEGSKA (reference sequence). The CDR3 has 17 amino acids. In DNA, the CDR3 is TGCAGTGCTAGTCCCGGCCGGGGGAGGGGGCACGGAGATACGCAGTATTTT. Protein sequence: CSASPGRGRGHGDTQYF.

This clonotype was picked up a small number of times. The chain has TRBV7-6 and TRBJ2-7; D perhaps matches TRBD1 (6 bases). Germline assignment: CDR1 SGHVS and CDR2 FNYEAQ. The germline V and J ends were trimmed by 5 bases and 3 bases, with 11 bases remaining between them. The CDR3 runs to 13 residues. This CDR3 is CASSALQGYEQYF. The DNA for the CDR3 is TGTGCCAGCAGCGCGTTACAGGGCTACGAGCAGTACTTC.

This clonotype is medium-sized. This sequence joins TRBV6-4 and TRBJ1-5; no clear D gene. Deletions cut 8 bases from V and 1 base from J, with 9 bases between. This CDR3 has 13 amino acids. CDR1 and CDR2 (germline): MRHNA, SNTAGT. The DNA of the CDR3 is TGTGCCAGCTCCACGGAGAGCAATCAGCCCCAGCATTTT. It encodes CASSTESNQPQHF.

V gene TRBV2 combines with J gene TRBJ2-1, with unresolved D. CDR3 length equals 13 residues. Germline CDR1 reads SNHLY; CDR2 reads FYNNEI. V was cut by 7 bases and J by 3 bases, with 10 bases left in between. The CDR3, as DNA: TGTGCCAGCAAGGGAAGAATCTACAATGAGCAGTTCTTC. Residues: CASKGRIYNEQFF.

The chain carries TRBV12-3 or TRBV12-4 and TRBJ1-5; D gene unclear. V was cut by 5 bases and J by 0 bases, with 14 bases left in between. This CDR3 has 16 residues. CDR3 in DNA: TGTGCCAGCAGTGCCATGGGGAAGGTTAGCAATCAGCCCCAGCATTTT. Amino acids: CASSAMGKVSNQPQHF.

The V call is TRBV6-1, the J call TRBJ2-1, with TRBD2 matching over 10 bases. This CDR3 is 17 amino acids long. After removal of 5 bases from V and 0 bases from J, the junction contained 7 bases not matched to a gene. Germline V gene sequence: CDR1 MNHNS, CDR2 SASEGT. CDR3 coding DNA: TGTGCCAGCAGTAAACTAGCGGGGCACAGCTCCTACAATGAGCAGTTCTTC. Protein sequence: CASSKLAGHSSYNEQFF.

As regards this clonotype: The germline gene is not matched at one end of the junction; a read error may be the cause. This chain joins TRBV20-1 and TRBJ1-3; D remains ambiguous. This CDR3 spans 16 amino acids. The germline V gene has CDR1 DFQATT and CDR2 SNEGSKA (reference sequence). CDR3 region: CCATLGRRDSGNTIYF. CDR3 nucleotides: TGCTGTGCTACCCTTGGACGACGGGACTCTGGAAACACCATATATTTT.